The 15 T cell receptor beta chains in this list originate from one sample, sequenced in a study of CD8 T cells in ankylosing spondylitis. Whole-study findings and limits: There was a TCR beta motif, made of several highly homologous variants, that appeared characteristic of ankylosing spondylitis blood.

These receptors have no known antigen. Each CDR3 protein gets one entry after TCRdb re-called the 5' RACE reads with MiXCR. The table records fewer than 750,000 distinct CDR3 sequences, around 19% of them present only once. Sequenced: blood, either unsorted or a sorted T cell fraction (not recorded which). The receptors were gathered from a male donor with ankylosing spondylitis.

The rearrangement links TRBV7-8 to TRBJ2-7; possible D gene TRBD1, 6 bases. Germline assignment: CDR1 SGHVS and CDR2 FQNEAQ. V gave up 4 bases and J gave up 4 bases, with 14 bases separating them. This CDR3 is 14 amino acids long. Here the CDR3 DNA reads TGTGCCAGCAGCTACAACAGGGCGGTGTACGAGCAGTACTTC. This sequence encodes CASSYNRAVYEQYF.

This clonotype was found many times. The chain combines TRBV3-1 with TRBJ2-7; 11 bases map to TRBD2. Looked up from germline, CDR1 is LGHDT and CDR2 is YNNKEL (reference sequence). V lost 5 bases to trimming and J lost 3 bases; unmatched junction nucleotides: 6. The CDR3 runs 15 residues. The CDR3 reads CASSGRTSGFYEQYF. Here the CDR3 DNA reads TGTGCCAGCAGCGGAAGGACTAGCGGGTTCTACGAGCAGTACTTC.

The rearrangement joins TRBV5-6 to TRBJ1-1, with D possibly being TRBD1 (6 bases). V lost 1 base and J lost 6, with 13 bases in between. This CDR3 contains 14 residues. From germline, CDR1 is SGHDT and CDR2 YYEEEE. CDR3 nucleotides: TGTGCCAGCAGCTTGACTCAGGGGTACGCTGAAGCTTTCTTT. Its protein is CASSLTQGYAEAFF. Based on the CDR3 plus reference TRBV5-6 and TRBJ1-1, the full variable domain is DAGVTQSPTHLIKTRGQQVTLRCSPKSGHDTVSWYQQALGQGPQFIFQYYEEEERQRGNFPDRFSGHQFPNYSSELNVNALLLGDSALYLCASSLTQGYAEAFFGQGTRLTVV.

This chain connects TRBV11-2 to TRBJ2-1; D ambiguous. The CDR3 is made up of 14 amino acids. V was shortened by 5 bases and J by 7 bases, with 15 bases between the two germline ends. Germline V lookup: CDR1 SGHAT, CDR2 FQNNGV. The CDR3 DNA follows: TGTGCCAGCAGCCGGTCTATAATGGGGAATGAGCAGTTCTTC. This gives the protein CASSRSIMGNEQFF. Looking up the rest from reference TRBV11-2 and TRBJ2-1 gives the full variable domain: EAGVAQSPRYKIIEKRQSVAFWCNPISGHATLYWYQQILGQGPKLLIQFQNNGVVDDSQLPKDRFSAERLKGVDSTLKIQPAKLEDSAVYLCASSRSIMGNEQFFGPGTRLTVL.

The CDR3 here is CSATLGRDNQPQHF. In DNA, the CDR3 is TGCAGTGCTACCCTCGGCAGGGACAATCAGCCCCAGCATTTT. The genes are TRBV20-1 and TRBJ1-5; tentative D call: TRBD1 (5 bases). CDR1 and CDR2 (germline): DFQATT, SNEGSKA (reference sequence). Trimming left V 4 bases short and J 3 bases short, with 13 bases between. This CDR3 spans 14 amino acids.

The V and J genes are TRBV5-1 and TRBJ1-2; D unresolved. Trimming removed 0 bases from V and 5 bases from J, with 8 bases in between. CDR3 length: 13 amino acids. The germline V gene has CDR1 SGHRS and CDR2 YFSETQ. For the CDR3, the DNA is TGCGCCAGCAGCTTGGTGTCGGAATATGGCTACACCTTC. As protein: CASSLVSEYGYTF.

In regard to this clonotype: The DNA is left out, because the CDR3 cannot be placed on it with certainty; the CDR3 is given as TCRdb lists it. This sequence joins TRBV6-5 and TRBJ1-1; no check of the table's D call, TRBD1, against the DNA was made. With termini counted, the CDR3 has 14 amino acids. Germline assignment: CDR1 MNHEY and CDR2 SVGAGI. Here the CDR3 reads CASSSSTGRTEAFF.

This clonotype is a singleton in its sample. This chain links TRBV3-1 with TRBJ2-1; D ambiguous. V lost 5 bases to trimming and J lost 7 bases, with 9 bases between them. Germline assignment: CDR1 LGHDT and CDR2 YNNKEL (reference sequence). This CDR3 is built from 12 residues. DNA for the CDR3: TGTGCCAGCAGCTCGGAAGGGAATGAGCAGTTCTTC. Encoded protein: CASSSEGNEQFF.

The chain is built from TRBV5-1 and TRBJ2-1; 7 bases are shared with TRBD1. The CDR3 spans 15 residues. Germline values: CDR1 SGHRS, CDR2 YFSETQ. Germline trimming cut 4 bases from V and 5 bases from J; bases unmatched to any gene: 9. CDR3 sequence: CASSRTERGHNEQFF. Here the CDR3 DNA reads TGCGCCAGCAGCAGGACAGAGAGGGGGCACAATGAGCAGTTCTTC.

The chain employs TRBV7-9 and TRBJ1-2; 7 positions agree with TRBD1. The CDR3 covers 16 residues. Germline assignment: CDR1 SEHNR and CDR2 FQNEAQ (reference sequence). Trimming removed 4 bases from V and 0 bases from J; junction bases left unmatched: 8. The CDR3 protein is CASSSGTAHPNYGYTF. The CDR3 bases are TGTGCCAGCAGCTCCGGGACAGCTCATCCTAACTATGGCTACACCTTC.

V and J are TRBV29-1 and TRBJ2-7; 10 bases line up with TRBD1. Germline V lookup: CDR1 SQVTM, CDR2 ANQGSEA. Trimming at V came to 4 bases and at J to 0 bases, leaving 6 bases not matched to a gene. The CDR3 is made up of 15 amino acids. The DNA of the CDR3 is TGCAGCGTTGCCCCCGGACAGGGGGACTCCTACGAGCAGTACTTC. It is translated as CSVAPGQGDSYEQYF.

As DNA, the CDR3 is TGCGCCAGCGGATACCGGATGGGGAGCTCCTACGAGCAGTACTTC. Its protein product is CASGYRMGSSYEQYF. V and J are TRBV5-1 and TRBJ2-7; maybe TRBD2 (5 bases). Germline loops: CDR1 SGHRS, CDR2 YFSETQ. V was clipped by 7 bases and J by 0 bases, with 17 bases between them. The CDR3 contains 15 residues.

This chain joins TRBV20-1 and TRBJ1-1; 7 bases fit TRBD1. This CDR3 has 14 residues. Trimming cost V 5 bases and J 2 bases; bases outside gene matches: 8. The germline gives CDR1 DFQATT, CDR2 SNEGSKA (reference sequence). The CDR3 protein is CSAGKRTGNTEAFF. The CDR3 DNA sequence: TGCAGTGCTGGGAAAAGGACAGGAAACACTGAAGCTTTCTTT.

The genes are TRBV5-4 and TRBJ2-3; TRBD2 matches at 7 bases. Losses at the gene ends were 0 bases for V and 6 bases for J; bases not matched to a gene: 10. The CDR3 has 16 residues. CDR1 SGHNT and CDR2 YYREEE come from the germline V gene (reference sequence). In DNA, the CDR3 is TGTGCCAGCAGCTTGGTTGGGGCGGGAGTTGGGGATACGCAGTATTTT. It yields the protein CASSLVGAGVGDTQYF.

A few counts support this clonotype. The rearrangement uses TRBV5-1 and TRBJ2-5, with 7 nucleotides matching TRBD1. The CDR3 is 18 residues long. The ends lost 0 bases at V and 4 bases at J; junction bases unmatched: 15. CDR1 is SGHRS, CDR2 YFSETQ, per germline. The DNA of the CDR3 is TGCGCCAGCAGCTTGGATATCGGGGTTCGACAGGGCGTAGAGACCCAGTACTTC. It is translated as CASSLDIGVRQGVETQYF.